This record concerns one T cell receptor (beta chain) sequence. This clonotype was seen a single time. Its cognate antigen has yet to be identified. No base-level quality is on record; no much larger clone is a single base apart. Just one read gives weak support. This entry belongs to a study of CD8 T cells in Susac syndrome (dated 2019 in TCRdb). As for the study more broadly: Repertoire sequencing was used to test whether CD8+ T cell activation and differentiation in Susac syndrome was antigen driven.

The CDR3 has 18 amino acids, counting the end cysteine and phenylalanine. Kept here is only the CDR3 DNA, which spans 54 bases and is read in frame from base 1. The germline V end is reduced by 3 bases and the J end by 4 bases; junction bases left unmatched: 15. CDR1 is given as SGDLS and CDR2 as YYNGEE, both from the germline V gene. High-throughput TCR beta sequencing profiled peripheral blood CD8+ and CD4+ T cells from healthy donors, Susac syndrome patients and multiple sclerosis patients. Multiple sclerosis controls were treatment-naive patients with stable or active relapsing-remitting disease fulfilling revised McDonald criteria. Bulk CD8+ and CD4+ T cells were purified magnetically by negative isolation, whereas CD8+ TEMRA cells were enriched by FACS. Blood was drawn into EDTA tubes, processed within 24 hours, and PBMCs were isolated by density gradient centrifugation. PBMCs intended for TCR sequencing were frozen in liquid nitrogen and were later thawed in a 37 degrees C water bath. The sorted or isolated CD4+, CD8+ and CD8+ TEMRA cells had a purity of 90% or higher.

Study-wide conclusions, independent of this receptor: The number of individuals in the TCR sequencing and HLA analysis was recognized as being relatively small.

RNA was extracted with the RNeasy kit and about 0.5 to 1 ug was reverse transcribed using random hexamers. The immunoSEQ multiplex PCR assay, which covers 54 Vbeta and 13 Jbeta segments, was used to amplify TCR beta CDR3 regions. Bias from PCR amplification was corrected by using a synthetic template baseline for primer optimization and for computational correction. Concerning the study's data processing: Reads were annotated to V, D and J genes according to IMGT and were analyzed with immunoSEQ Analyzer, with only productive sequences retained. Clonality was computed as one minus Shannon entropy normalized by log2 of the number of productive unique sequences. For each patient and control, public and private clones were evaluated within the 100 most prevalent clones. Clones were defined as Susac-specific when absent from the healthy and MS cohorts, from roughly 1,100 published viral clones and from other ImmuneACCESS disease sequences. TCRdb reanalyzed the raw reads on its own, using fastp at Q25 for trimming and MiXCR for clone calling, and kept in-frame beta chains. Rows are combined by CDR3 protein, so each entry shows the most common genes and DNA. The V and J calls reflect TCRdb's pipeline rather than the authors' work. Across this sample there are 150,000 to 200,000 distinct CDR3 sequences, with over 85% seen only once. The top ten constitute roughly 0.1% of the sample.

Material for sequencing was CD4+ T cells from PBMCs. The sequence was collected from a human donor with multiple sclerosis. The chain employs TRBV9 and TRBJ2-5; 10 of the junction bases match TRBD2. The bases read TGTGCCAGCAGCGCCGGGACTAGCGTCACCAGTGGGAGAGAGACCCAGTACTTC. Its protein is CASSAGTSVTSGRETQYF.